Each of the 17 T cell receptor beta chains below was sequenced from the same sample in a study of T cell repertoires in ileal Crohn's disease. Repertoires were generated with immunoSEQ multiplex PCR, while TCRdb's copy carries only in-frame clones and drops some. The profile shows roughly 13,000 clones, about 90% of them singletons. Sequenced material: ileal tissue. These receptors were collected from an adult with Crohn's disease.

This clone was recorded once. This chain uses TRBV11-2 with TRBJ2-1; TRBD2 agrees at 8 bases. The V segment lost 5 bases and the J segment 2 bases; nucleotides outside the gene matches: 8. Germline V gives CDR1 SGHAT, CDR2 FQNNGV. The CDR3 runs to 16 residues. CDR3 loop: CASSRGAAGAYNEQFF. The CDR3, as DNA: TGTGCCAGCAGCCGCGGTGCAGCGGGGGCCTACAATGAGCAGTTCTTC.

V gene TRBV19 combines with J gene TRBJ1-1; maybe TRBD1 (5 bases). The CDR3 has 15 residues. Trimming shortened V by 3 bases and J by 9 bases, and 20 bases separated the two germline ends. Germline assignment: CDR1 LNHDA and CDR2 SQIVND (reference sequence). In nucleotides, the CDR3 is TGTGCCAGTAGTATGAATTCTGGGCGGGGCACGCAAGCTTTCTTT. Residues: CASSMNSGRGTQAFF.

The chain couples TRBV4-2 to TRBJ2-1; the D gene is possibly TRBD2 (5 bases). V lost 1 base and J lost 6, with 10 bases in between. The CDR3 is 14 amino acids. The V gene's germline CDR1 is LGHNA and CDR2 YNFKEQ. CDR3 sequence (DNA): TGTGCCAGCAGCCAAGGTGAGGGAACCAATGAGCAGTTCTTC. It codes for CASSQGEGTNEQFF.

The chain couples TRBV11-2 to TRBJ2-5; no firm D call. The CDR3 consists of 14 residues. Deletions cut 3 bases from V and 4 bases from J, with 12 bases between. Germline values: CDR1 SGHAT, CDR2 FQNNGV. CDR3 in DNA: TGTGCCAGCAGCTTGGTACTAACTGCAGAGACCCAGTACTTC. Protein product: CASSLVLTAETQYF.

V and J are TRBV11-2 and TRBJ1-1; D is undetermined. CDR1 is SGHAT, CDR2 FQNNGV, per germline. The CDR3 is 14 residues long. V lost 2 bases and J 5 bases, leaving 12 bases between the germline ends. As DNA, the CDR3 is TGTGCCAGCAGCTTATCTGGGGAGAGAACTGAAGCTTTCTTT. Translation gives CASSLSGERTEAFF.

This chain uses TRBV4-1 with TRBJ2-2; D gene unclear. Trimming shortened V by 3 bases and J by 6 bases, and 11 bases separated the two germline ends. This CDR3 is built from 14 residues. From germline, CDR1 is MGHRA and CDR2 YSYEKL. CDR3 nucleotide sequence: TGCGCCAGCAGCCAGGCAGGCATGGCCGGGGAGCTGTTTTTT. The encoded protein is CASSQAGMAGELFF.

V usage is TRBV18 and J usage is TRBJ2-7; D perhaps matches TRBD1 (8 bases). Germline V gene lookup returns CDR1 KGHSH and CDR2 LQKENI. V gave up 5 bases and J gave up 6 bases, with 23 bases separating them. The CDR3 has 16 amino acids. The CDR3 sequence is CASSSGEGTGGIEQYF. The CDR3, as DNA: TGTGCCAGCTCATCGGGGGAGGGGACAGGAGGGATCGAGCAGTACTTC. Looking up the rest from reference TRBV18 and TRBJ2-7 gives the full variable domain: NAGVMQNPRHLVRRRGQEARLRCSPMKGHSHVYWYRQLPEEGLKFMVYLQKENIIDESGMPKERFSAEFPKEGPSILRIQQVVRGDSAAYFCASSSGEGTGGIEQYFGPGTRLTVT.

The chain links TRBV5-1 to TRBJ1-5; TRBD1 aligns across 12 bases. Germline V CDR1 and CDR2: SGHRS, YFSETQ. J was trimmed by 5 bases and V by 2 bases; bases with no gene match: 2. This CDR3 has 15 amino acids. CDR3 in amino acids: CASSLGTGGDQPQHF. CDR3 nucleotides: TGCGCCAGCAGCTTAGGGACAGGGGGCGATCAGCCCCAGCATTTT.

The rearrangement joins TRBV5-5 to TRBJ2-7; perhaps TRBD1 as D (6 bases). Germline CDR1 and CDR2: SGHKS and YYEKEE (reference sequence). V lost 5 bases and J lost 4, with 16 bases in between. The CDR3 totals 14 residues. The CDR3 protein is CASSLNRAPYEQYF. CDR3 DNA sequence: TGTGCCAGCAGTCTGAACAGGGCCCCGTACGAGCAGTACTTC. Full variable domain (outside the CDR3, taken from reference TRBV5-5 and TRBJ2-7): DAGVTQSPTHLIKTRGQQVTLRCSPISGHKSVSWYQQVLGQGPQFIFQYYEKEERGRGNFPDRFSARQFPNYSSELNVNALLLGDSALYLCASSLNRAPYEQYFGPGTRLTVT.

The chain recombines TRBV27 with TRBJ2-1; 7 bases align to TRBD2. The CDR3 totals 16 residues. The germline V gene encodes CDR1 MNHEY and CDR2 SMNVEV (reference sequence). The V and J ends lost 4 bases and 0 bases, in that order; junction bases with no gene match: 6. The CDR3 DNA follows: TGTGCCAGCAGTTCCCTCCCTAGCGGCTCCTACAATGAGCAGTTCTTC. It codes for CASSSLPSGSYNEQFF.

This clone is a singleton in its sample. The rearrangement uses TRBV29-1 and TRBJ2-1; 10 bases align to TRBD2. CDR1 is SQVTM, CDR2 ANQGSEA, per germline. The CDR3 is 13 residues long. The junction had 3 bases not matched to a gene; V was cut back by 4 bases and J by 6 bases. The CDR3 protein is CSVGLAGFNEQFF. In nucleotides, the CDR3 is TGCAGCGTTGGACTAGCGGGCTTCAATGAGCAGTTCTTC.

This clone showed up just once. J is TRBJ2-3 and V is TRBV6-1; TRBD2 matches at 7 bases. This CDR3 has 15 residues. CDR1 MNHNS and CDR2 SASEGT come from the germline V gene. V trimming: 0 bases; J trimming: 8 bases; junction bases outside the gene matches: 8. CDR3 region: CASSEASGKTGTQYF. CDR3 DNA: TGTGCCAGCAGTGAAGCGAGCGGGAAGACTGGTACGCAGTATTTT.

This clone was observed a handful of times. The V call is TRBV7-8, the J call TRBJ1-5; D unresolved. With 4 bases removed from V and 6 bases from J, the gap between germline ends came to 7 bases. CDR3 length: 12 amino acids. The germline V gene has CDR1 SGHVS and CDR2 FQNEAQ. Here the CDR3 reads CASSSVGQPQHF. The CDR3 region has the DNA TGTGCCAGCAGCTCGGTTGGTCAGCCCCAGCATTTT.

The chain combines TRBV4-2 with TRBJ2-7; D is possibly TRBD2 (6 bases). The V end lost 5 bases, the J end lost 6 bases, and 17 bases lay between the germline ends. The CDR3 is 14 amino acids. The germline CDR1 and CDR2 sequences are LGHNA and YNFKEQ. The DNA of the CDR3 is TGTGCCAGCAGCTTGGGCGTAGCGGCTGGCGAGCAGTACTTC. It specifies CASSLGVAAGEQYF.

The chain has TRBV2 and TRBJ2-1; TRBD1 might be the D (9 bases). CDR1 SNHLY and CDR2 FYNNEI come from the germline V gene. The V end was cut by 4 bases, the J end by 0 bases, with 28 bases between. The CDR3 runs to 21 residues. The CDR3 DNA reads TGTGCCAGCAGTGGACAGGGGGTTAAGCGGGGGTACACCTCCTCCTACAATGAGCAGTTCTTC. Encoded protein: CASSGQGVKRGYTSSYNEQFF.

The chain carries TRBV30 and TRBJ1-2; 9 nucleotides align to TRBD1. The CDR3 covers 13 residues. Germline V CDR1 and CDR2: GTSNPN, SVGIG (reference sequence). V was pared by 3 bases and J by 8 bases, with 7 bases of the junction left unmatched. CDR3 DNA sequence: TGTGCCTGGAGCCTGGGACAGGGTGCGGGCTACACCTTC. Translating it yields CAWSLGQGAGYTF.

This clone was detected only a few times. The chain carries TRBV6-1 and TRBJ2-7; 7 bases are shared with TRBD1. Trimming removed 3 bases from V and 2 bases from J; junction bases left unmatched: 10. Germline CDR1 and CDR2: MNHNS and SASEGT. This CDR3 has 16 amino acids. CDR3 nucleotides: TGTGCCAGCAGTGATTCGATAACAGGGGCCACCTACGAGCAGTACTTC. Translation gives CASSDSITGATYEQYF.